This TCR beta chain was observed in a study of T cell changes during pregnancy in multiple sclerosis (dated by TCRdb to the late 2010s). Study-level background: The study examined how the T cell repertoire changed over the course of pregnancy in women with multiple sclerosis.

Libraries were made using the immunoSEQ multiplex PCR assay. In TCRdb, the immuneACCESS table is reduced to in-frame sequences with V and J assigned. These tables do not hold every clone; where another copy was compared, an unresolved V gene accounts for under half, and the others remain unexplained. For this sample the table gives 30,000 to 35,000 clones, of which around 90% were detected only once. The ten most abundant clones make up under 8% of the sample. Notes on this clone: The antigen it binds to is not known. Base-call qualities are not available, and no considerably larger clone is one nucleotide away.

CDR1 and CDR2, per the germline V gene (reference sequence), are MNHEY and SMNVEV. From its cysteine to its phenylalanine, the CDR3 spans 11 amino acids. Here the CDR3 DNA is all that survives: 33 bases in frame from base 1. A distance of 6 bases separates the germline ends of V and J, which lose 2 bases and 10 bases respectively. In this chain, TRBV27 is recombined with TRBJ2-4; 5 matching bases give a weak D call of TRBD2. The starting material was CD8+ T cells from peripheral blood mononuclear cells, obtained before pregnancy. This TCR derives from a female donor with multiple sclerosis, enrolled in a pregnancy study. The DNA sequence is as follows: TGTGCCAGCAGTTTAAGCGGAATTCAGTACTTC. Translated, this gives CASSLSGIQYF.